This record covers a single TCR beta chain. Antigen specificity is unknown. Measured with immunoSEQ multiplex PCR; TCRdb has only the in-frame clones, and not every one. The sample consists of around 370,000 clones, about 92% of them appearing once. The source of the sample is a study of Ad26.COV2.S vaccination and SARS-CoV-2 variants. Study-wide results and caveats: Compared with placebo recipients, vaccine recipients had higher spike-specific TCR breadth. Placebo and vaccine recipients had non-spike TCR breadth that was similar. Overall T cell responses may have been underestimated by the analyses of TCR breadth and depth. The authors reported substantial breadth in spike-specific CD8+ and CD4+ T cell responses after vaccination.

CDR3 length: 13 residues. Per germline, CDR1 SNHLY and CDR2 FYNNEI. Trimming removed 6 bases from V and 2 bases from J, with 10 bases in between. The TCR sequence derives from a human donor who had recovered from COVID-19. This chain links TRBV2 with TRBJ2-5; D possibly corresponds to TRBD2 (7 bases). Sequenced here: peripheral blood, sampled after recovery from COVID-19. As DNA, the CDR3 is TGTGCCAGCAGCCGGGGGGCTCAAGAGACCCAGTACTTC. The encoded protein is CASSRGAQETQYF. The full variable domain, with the rest looked up from reference TRBV2 and TRBJ2-5, is EPEVTQTPSHQVTQMGQEVILRCVPISNHLYFYWYRQILGQKVEFLVSFYNNEISEKSEIFDDQFSVERPDGSNFTLKIRSTKLEDSAMYFCASSRGAQETQYFGPGTRLLVL.